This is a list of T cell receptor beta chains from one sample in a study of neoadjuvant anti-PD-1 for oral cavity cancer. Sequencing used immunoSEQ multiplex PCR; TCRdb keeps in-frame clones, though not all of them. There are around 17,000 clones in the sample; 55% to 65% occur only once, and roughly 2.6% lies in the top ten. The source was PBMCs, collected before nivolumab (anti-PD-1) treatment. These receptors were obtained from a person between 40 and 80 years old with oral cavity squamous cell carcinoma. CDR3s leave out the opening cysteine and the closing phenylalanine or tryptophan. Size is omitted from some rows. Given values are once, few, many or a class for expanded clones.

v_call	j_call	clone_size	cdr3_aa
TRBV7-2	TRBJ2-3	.	ASSPRDRERDTQY
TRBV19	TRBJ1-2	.	ASGPRDRRNYGYT
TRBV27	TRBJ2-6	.	ASSTRISGANVLT
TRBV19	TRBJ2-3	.	ASSIGGAPTDTQY
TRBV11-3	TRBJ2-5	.	ASSLVSSGQQETQY
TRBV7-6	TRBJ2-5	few	ASSLDRLEETQY
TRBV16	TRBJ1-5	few	ASSQSVGVQPQH
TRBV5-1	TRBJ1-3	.	ASSSTGGAENTIY
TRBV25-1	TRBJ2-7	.	ASKRTGSHEQY
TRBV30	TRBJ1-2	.	AWSFQGSSGYT
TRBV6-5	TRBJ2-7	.	ASSPSLGHEQY
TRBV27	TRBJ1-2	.	ASSFGAGPNYGYT
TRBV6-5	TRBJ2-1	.	ASVGSTYNEQF
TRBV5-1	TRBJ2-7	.	ASSLSQGAGSYEQY
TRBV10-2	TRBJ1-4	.	ASSDEGRTNEKLF
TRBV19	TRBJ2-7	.	ASSPSTWHEQY
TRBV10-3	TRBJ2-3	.	AISESWGSSGRAPDTQY
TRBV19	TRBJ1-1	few	ASSPGFMNTEAF
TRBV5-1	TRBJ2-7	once	ASSFFSGTYEQY
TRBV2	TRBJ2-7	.	ASRETESYEQY